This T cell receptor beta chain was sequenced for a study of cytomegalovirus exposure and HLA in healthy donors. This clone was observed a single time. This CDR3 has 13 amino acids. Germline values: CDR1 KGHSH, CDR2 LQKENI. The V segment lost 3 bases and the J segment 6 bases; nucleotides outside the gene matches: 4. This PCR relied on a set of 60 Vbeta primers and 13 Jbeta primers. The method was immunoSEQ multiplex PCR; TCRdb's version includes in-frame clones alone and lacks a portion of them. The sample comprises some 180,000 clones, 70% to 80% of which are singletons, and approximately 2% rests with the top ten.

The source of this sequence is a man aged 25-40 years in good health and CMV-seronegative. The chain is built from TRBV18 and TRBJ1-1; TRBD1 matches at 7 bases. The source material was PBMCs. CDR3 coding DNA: TGTGCCAGCTCACCGACAGGGATCGCTGAAGCTTTCTTT. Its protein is CASSPTGIAEAFF.